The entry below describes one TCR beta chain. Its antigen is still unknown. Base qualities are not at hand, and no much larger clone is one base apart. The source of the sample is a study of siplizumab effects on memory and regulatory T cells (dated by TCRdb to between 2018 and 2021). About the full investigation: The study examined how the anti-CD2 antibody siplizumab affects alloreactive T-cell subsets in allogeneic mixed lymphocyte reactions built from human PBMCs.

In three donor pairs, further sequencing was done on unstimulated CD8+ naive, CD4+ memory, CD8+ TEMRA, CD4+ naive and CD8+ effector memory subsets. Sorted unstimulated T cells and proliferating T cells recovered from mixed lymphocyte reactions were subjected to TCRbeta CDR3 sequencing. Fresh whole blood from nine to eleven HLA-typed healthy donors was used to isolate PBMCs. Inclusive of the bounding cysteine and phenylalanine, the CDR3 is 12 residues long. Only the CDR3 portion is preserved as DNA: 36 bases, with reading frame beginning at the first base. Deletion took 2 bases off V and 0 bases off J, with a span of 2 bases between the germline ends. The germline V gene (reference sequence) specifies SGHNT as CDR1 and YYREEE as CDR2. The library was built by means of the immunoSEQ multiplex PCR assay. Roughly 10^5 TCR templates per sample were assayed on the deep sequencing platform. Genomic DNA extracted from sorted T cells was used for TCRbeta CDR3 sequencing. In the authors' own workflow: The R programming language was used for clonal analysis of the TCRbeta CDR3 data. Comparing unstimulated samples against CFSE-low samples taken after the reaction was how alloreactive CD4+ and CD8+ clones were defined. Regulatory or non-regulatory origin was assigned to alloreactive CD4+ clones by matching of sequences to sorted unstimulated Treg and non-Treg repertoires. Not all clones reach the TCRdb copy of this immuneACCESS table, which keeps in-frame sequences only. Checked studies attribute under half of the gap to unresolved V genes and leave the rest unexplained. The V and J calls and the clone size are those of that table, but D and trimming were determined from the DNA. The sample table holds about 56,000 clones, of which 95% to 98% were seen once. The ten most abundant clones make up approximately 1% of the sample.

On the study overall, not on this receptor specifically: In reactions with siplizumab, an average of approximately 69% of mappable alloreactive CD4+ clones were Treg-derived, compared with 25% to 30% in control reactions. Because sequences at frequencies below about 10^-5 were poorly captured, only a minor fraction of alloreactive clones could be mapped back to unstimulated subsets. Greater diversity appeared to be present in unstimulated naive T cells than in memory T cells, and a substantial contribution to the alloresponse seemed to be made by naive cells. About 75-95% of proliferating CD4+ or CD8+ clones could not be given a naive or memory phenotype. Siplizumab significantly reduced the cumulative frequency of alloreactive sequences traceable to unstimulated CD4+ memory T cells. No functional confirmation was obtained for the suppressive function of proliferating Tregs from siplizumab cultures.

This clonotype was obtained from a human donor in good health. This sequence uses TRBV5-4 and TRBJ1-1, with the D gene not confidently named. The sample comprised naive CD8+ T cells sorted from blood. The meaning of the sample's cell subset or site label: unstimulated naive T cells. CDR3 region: CASSFVNTEAFF. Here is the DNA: TGTGCCAGCAGCTTCGTGAACACTGAAGCTTTCTTT.